This T cell receptor (beta chain) was recorded in a study of blood T cell repertoires in COVID-19. The overall study: Spain, Italy and the United States supplied samples that represented acute and convalescent COVID-19. T cells, B-cell-depleted T cells, or PBMCs supplied cDNA or gDNA.

There are 15 residues in the CDR3. Per germline, CDR1 KGHSH and CDR2 LQKENI. Trimming removed 2 bases from V and 0 bases from J, with 8 bases in between. Comments on this clone: This same CDR3 is encoded by further DNA sequences in the sample.

Patients of the Seattle cohort, enrolled during active infection, were followed longitudinally. Under the authors' procedure: Scientists estimated how many nucleated cells there were by amplifying reference gene primers. Here immunoSEQ multiplex PCR was the method, and the copy in TCRdb shows in-frame clones only, minus some. The V and J calls and clone size are taken from that table; D and trimming were inferred from the DNA. The profile shows fewer than 300,000 clones, roughly nine tenths of them singletons. This chain joins TRBV18 and TRBJ1-3; D remains ambiguous. The sequenced sample was peripheral blood. The sequence derives from a woman younger than 45 with COVID-19, enrolled during active disease. This chain's CDR3 is CASSPSGISGNTIYF. The CDR3 DNA follows: TGTGCCAGCTCACCATCGGGGATCTCTGGAAACACCATATATTTT.